This T cell receptor (beta chain) was found in a study of T cells in Graves' hyperthyroidism and ophthalmopathy (dated by TCRdb to the late 2010s). Concerning the study at large: Peripheral blood samples were taken at initial diagnosis, before any treatment was given. To identify TCR V-J signatures that set the groups apart, the researchers used a discovery cohort of 90 to 100 patients, made up of 40 to 45 with Graves' ophthalmopathy and about 60 with stable Graves' hyperthyroidism. Prospective prediction of ophthalmopathy was tested in an independent validation cohort consisting of under 20 hyperthyroidism patients and around 17 patients who later progressed to ophthalmopathy. The 75 to 100 discovery patients were divided at random into training and test sets in a 7:3 ratio. The study also compared thyroid tissue and blood T-cell repertoires from roughly six Graves' hyperthyroidism patients. After blood sampling, hyperthyroidism patients were treated with methimazole at a starting dose of 30 mg daily, and ophthalmopathy patients were treated with high-dose intravenous methylprednisolone. According to the paper, TCR Vbeta CDR3 sequencing was carried out on more than 120 peripheral blood samples, which came from 40 to 45 ophthalmopathy, 80 or so hyperthyroidism and approximately 17 progressor patients. Study-wide findings and limitations: Ophthalmopathy was separated from stable hyperthyroidism by a 13 V-J signature model, with over 85% sensitivity and just over 81% specificity obtained in cross-validation and 80%/75% obtained in testing. No statistical method was used to fix the sample size in advance, and group allocation was not hidden from the investigators. In validation, the model predicted progression to ophthalmopathy a median of roughly 6.5 months before onset, with about 71% sensitivity and roughly 79% specificity. Most expanded thyroid clonotypes (frequency above 0.001) were also found in blood, which suggests that blood repertoires may mirror thyroid immune responses.

There are a few counts of this clonotype. Its antigen target is currently unknown. Base qualities are not at hand, and no much larger clone is one base apart. Ophthalmopathy patients had moderately to severely active disease, Clinical Activity Score of at least 3, NOSPECS grade of at least 4, and duration under 3 months. The study excluded patients with uncontrolled infections, other autoimmune diseases, pregnancy or lactation. Diagnoses relied on clinical symptoms, serum thyroxine and TRAb, thyroid ultrasound and orbital computed tomography. Ficoll-Paque density gradient centrifugation was used to isolate PBMCs from approximately 11 ml of fresh peripheral blood. Total RNA was extracted using Trizol reagent, and RNA quality was assessed on an Agilent 2100 Bioanalyzer. TCR beta CDR3 regions were amplified from RNA transcripts. A first-round RT-PCR of the TCR CDR3 used the HTBI primer set with the Qiagen OneStep RT-PCR kit. The libraries were constructed in a second round of multiplex PCR and then size-selected and purified. Libraries were sequenced paired-end with 100 bp reads on an Illumina HiSeq2000. The study's processing was this. SOAPnuke was used to process the raw data, removing reads that contained adapters or uncalled bases, had a mean Phred below 15, or lacked an exact match to the constant primer or identifier. COPE v1.2.5 was used to merge high-quality paired reads, and clonotypes were defined as unique nucleotide sequences. MiTCR v1.1 was used to align the clonotypes against IMGT TRBV, TRBD and TRBJ reference segments. Analysis was restricted to V-J combinations with a frequency above 0.0001, which covered roughly 99% of repertoires. The TCS score was defined as the ratio of F50 (clonal expansion) to E x V (chaos), calculated using BLOSUM62-based TCRdist between CDR3 peptides within each V-J. Welch's t-statistics and random forest reduced roughly 530 V-J features to 13, which were used in a naive Bayes classifier (R e1071). TCRdb trimmed the raw reads at Q25, called clones with MiXCR and kept productive beta chains. Each CDR3 protein appears once, grouped with its most common genes and DNA. The V and J calls come from TCRdb's annotation, not from the publication. Within this sample are about 270,000 distinct CDR3 sequences, with 22% of them counted one time only. The ten top clones hold roughly 60% of the sample.

The CDR3 starts with the cysteine, ends with the phenylalanine, and has 17 residues. CDR3 DNA is the only sequence kept; it has 51 bases, read in frame from the first base. V is clipped by 2 bases and J by 0 bases, and the sequence between their germline boundaries is 13 bases long. The germline V gene provides CDR1 KGHSH and CDR2 LQKENI. The sequenced material came from blood. The receptor chain draws on TRBV18 and TRBJ2-2; no D gene call is confident. The TCR sequence derives from a man aged 25 to 40 with Graves' ophthalmopathy. The sequence in DNA is TGTGCCAGCTCACCATGGATGGGAAGGTCGAACACCGGGGAGCTGTTTTTT. The translation is CASSPWMGRSNTGELFF. This CDR3, with the reference TRBV18 and TRBJ2-2 proteins standing in past its ends, gives the full variable domain NAGVMQNPRHLVRRRGQEARLRCSPMKGHSHVYWYRQLPEEGLKFMVYLQKENIIDESGMPKERFSAEFPKEGPSILRIQQVVRGDSAAYFCASSPWMGRSNTGELFFGEGSRLTVL.